This T cell receptor (beta chain) is from a study of human T cells and chemical hapten exposure (dated by TCRdb to 2020 to 2023). Regarding the study in general: For sensitization, 2% DPC in acetone was applied to a 2 cm by 2 cm area of upper inner arm skin. About 30 alopecia patients provided blood for TCR sequencing at one to four time points (pre-sensitization, 2, 6 and 24 weeks). Libraries were pooled for sequencing, and variation in per-sample TCR yields was attributed mainly to small differences in library volumes within the pool. Patient blood was sampled pre-sensitization (week 0) and at 2, 6 and about 24 weeks after DPC sensitization. Patch testing was done on the upper back using Finn chambers containing 0.01% DPC, and results were scored after 6 days according to International Contact Dermatitis Research Group standards. In alopecia patients, the study followed how the peripheral blood TCR repertoire changed in vivo over primary and secondary sensitization to diphenylcyclopropenone (DPC), a hapten. Throughout the study period of approximately 23 weeks, patients also received therapeutic DPC doses to the scalp every week. The patient cohort, mostly female, included alopecia areata with under or over 50% scalp involvement, alopecia totalis and alopecia universalis.

Overall study outcomes, separate from this receptor: After repeated subsampling, changes were observed in the strength of the expansion versus patch-test correlation and in the threshold at which the correlation became significant. The number of TCRs above 1 in 1000 frequency did not change with DPC sensitization; there was no evidence of global repertoire structure alterations. A positive correlation was found between the number of PT1 expanded TCRs and patch test score, with significance reached at thresholds 8, 16 and 32 but not 4. Significantly more large CDR3 similarity clusters were formed by expanded TCRs than by pre-sensitization or healthy control sets, consistent with antigen-driven responses. Alopecia, a presumed autoimmune disease, was present in all patients, so the immune response of the patients might differ from that of healthy individuals.

The method behind the library was RACE. The listed sequencing device is NextSeq 500. Library preparation attached unique molecular identifiers to individual cDNA molecules for quantitative, reproducible TCR counting. For every blood RNA sample, sequencing covered both the TCR alpha and TCR beta chains. As for how the authors treated the data: The median number of TCRs per sample was around 96,000, ranging from about 20,000 to 750,000. The Decombinator software suite was used to annotate V, J and CDR3 in the TCR reads. Every sample was subsampled to the same number of TCRs (28,000) for the PS versus PT1 abundance plots. TCRs were defined as expanded if absent before sensitization and observed at least eight times at the 2-week time point. The public reads were run again by TCRdb, first through fastp at Q25 and then through MiXCR, and only productive beta chains were kept. Entries that share a CDR3 protein sequence are merged under the most common genes and DNA. In this record, the V and J calls reflect TCRdb's handling and not the investigators' own analysis. For this sample there are nearly 95,000 distinct CDR3 sequences; roughly 11% appear just once. The top ten constitute less than 2.5% of the sample.

The germline V gene encodes CDR1 SEHNR and CDR2 FQNEAQ (reference sequence). The V and J ends are trimmed by 5 bases and 0 bases, leaving 14 bases between them. From its cysteine to its phenylalanine, the CDR3 spans 16 amino acids. Left in the record is the CDR3 DNA by itself, 48 bases read in frame from the first base. The time point label here, explained by the study, means: patch test 2, 6 weeks after DPC sensitization. The treatment or condition label, as the study defines it: therapeutic diphenylcyclopropenone sensitization with weekly scalp DPC. At each patch-test visit, blood was drawn before the patch test was applied. Patients were considered eligible if aged 18 to 70, diagnosed with alopecia and deemed suitable for DPC therapy, and patients were excluded if pregnant. Total RNA was extracted from unfractionated whole blood that had been collected in Tempus Blood RNA tubes. To note about this clonotype: This clone's antigen is unknown. Base qualities were left out, and no much larger clone turns up one base away.

The sample here was whole blood, taken in connection with sensitization to the hapten diphenylcyclopropenone (DPC). Recombination linked TRBV7-9 to TRBJ2-1; the D region possibly corresponds to TRBD2 (5 bases align). This TCR came from a man in his forties with alopecia areata. Some clones in this sample may be carry-over from other donors' samples. The DNA reads TGTGCCAGCAGCCCGCGAGCGGCCATCTCCTACAATGAGCAGTTCTTC. It translates to CASSPRAAISYNEQFF.